This entry lists 5 T cell receptor beta chains sequenced from one sample in a study of OX40 agonist ivuxolimab in advanced cancers. This table comes from immunoSEQ multiplex PCR, and its TCRdb copy is limited to in-frame clones, with some not included. Of approximately 160,000 clones in the sample, under 95% were seen once. Sequenced here: CD4+ or CD8+ T cells sorted from blood, sampled in a trial of the OX40 agonist ivuxolimab. Receptors originate from an adult with an advanced solid tumor such as melanoma, head and neck, liver or kidney cancer.

The chain recombines TRBV6-5 with TRBJ2-2, with a tentative D call TRBD2 (6 bases). The germline gives CDR1 MNHEY, CDR2 SVGAGI. CDR3 length equals 14 residues. The ends were cut back, 5 bases at V and 4 bases at J, with 11 bases in the middle. This CDR3 is CASSRLGGTGELFF. The CDR3 DNA reads TGTGCCAGCAGTCGACTAGGCGGCACCGGGGAGCTGTTTTTT.

The chain recombines TRBV19 with TRBJ2-7; D not certain. Trimming shortened V by 9 bases and J by 5 bases, and 20 bases separated the two germline ends. This CDR3 has 14 residues. CDR1 and CDR2 (germline): LNHDA, SQIVND (reference sequence). CDR3: CARVPLSCGHEQYF. In nucleotides, the CDR3 is TGTGCCAGAGTTCCTCTGTCGTGCGGCCACGAGCAGTACTTC. The full variable domain, rest sourced from reference TRBV19 and TRBJ2-7, is DGGITQSPKYLFRKEGQNVTLSCEQNLNHDAMYWYRQDPGQGLRLIYYSQIVNDFQKGDIAEGYSVSREKKESFPLTVTSAQKNPTAFYLCARVPLSCGHEQYFGPGTRLTVT.

With regard to this clone: Different DNA sequences within this sample yield the same CDR3. The chain joins TRBV7-2 to TRBJ1-4; 10 bases are a match to TRBD1. This CDR3 region has 14 residues. Germline V gives CDR1 SGHTA, CDR2 FQGNSA. The V gene end was trimmed by 6 bases and the J gene end by 8 bases; junction bases not matched to a gene: 6. For the CDR3, the DNA is TGTGCCAGCAGTCTCGACAGGGGGCGCGAAAAACTGTTTTTT. Its protein is CASSLDRGREKLFF.

The V gene is TRBV7-2, the J gene TRBJ2-7; D may correspond to TRBD1 or TRBD2 (5 bases each). Germline V lookup: CDR1 SGHTA, CDR2 FQGNSA. Trimming pared 3 bases from V and 3 bases from J, leaving 15 bases between. The CDR3 is 15 amino acids. This CDR3 reads CASSLRGGGDYEQYF. CDR3 DNA sequence: TGTGCCAGCAGCTTGAGGGGTGGTGGGGACTACGAGCAGTACTTC.

The rearrangement uses TRBV5-1 and TRBJ2-2, with D unclear. Germline CDR1 reads SGHRS; CDR2 reads YFSETQ. V was cut by 4 bases and J by 6 bases, with 13 bases left in between. This CDR3 region has 14 residues. The CDR3 reads CASSPDPQPGELFF. As DNA, the CDR3 is TGCGCCAGCAGCCCGGACCCCCAGCCCGGGGAGCTGTTTTTT.